One T cell receptor (beta chain) is described in this entry. The data are from a study of T cell responses to AZD1222 COVID-19 vaccine. Measured with immunoSEQ multiplex PCR; TCRdb has only the in-frame clones, and not every one. The sample has around 130,000 clones; 80% to 95% are singletons. Trimming removed 4 bases from V and 7 bases from J, with 18 bases in between. CDR1 is SGHNT, CDR2 YYREEE, per germline (reference sequence). This CDR3 region has 14 residues. This specimen was peripheral blood, taken 28 days after the second AZD1222 dose. This sequence originates from an adult who received the AZD1222 COVID-19 vaccine. This rearrangement joins TRBV5-4 to TRBJ2-7; D possibly matches TRBD1 or TRBD2 (5 bases each). CDR3 in amino acids: CASSPPAGAREQYF. As DNA, the CDR3 is TGTGCCAGCAGCCCACCGGCCGGGGCAAGGGAGCAGTACTTC.